This T cell receptor (beta chain) is drawn from a study of blood T cell repertoires in COVID-19. Study in general: Acute and convalescent COVID-19 specimens originated in the United States, Italy and Spain. T cells, B-cell-depleted T cells, or PBMCs provided the cDNA or gDNA that served as material.

In the original workflow: Estimation of nucleated cell counts relied on the amplification of reference gene primers. The protocol was immunoSEQ multiplex PCR, while the TCRdb copy is restricted to in-frame clones and leaves out a portion. Clone size and the V and J calls come from that table; the DNA yielded D and trimming. The repertoire holds about 140,000 clones, with roughly 89% as singletons. Germline V gives CDR1 LGHDT, CDR2 YNNKEL (reference sequence). The CDR3 length is 14 residues. Deletions cut 0 bases from V and 6 bases from J, with 12 bases between. This clone was counted between two and nine times.

V and J are TRBV3-1 (or the pseudogene TRBV3-2) and TRBJ2-7; D is possibly TRBD2 (5 bases). What was sequenced was peripheral blood. The clonotype was recovered from a woman aged 40 to 55 with acute or convalescent COVID-19. CDR3 loop: CASSQDPRVGEQYF. The CDR3 coding sequence is TGTGCCAGCAGCCAAGACCCGCGGGTAGGCGAGCAGTACTTC.